The present TCR beta chain was sequenced within a study of cytomegalovirus exposure and HLA in healthy donors (dated by TCRdb to about 2017). At the level of the whole study: According to an earlier analysis of a few hundred of the donors, some 180 million T cells yielded roughly 100 million unique TCR beta sequences and 276 Gb of sequence data. Roughly 300 gigabases of sequencing data and 91 million or so unique TCR sequences made up an early release that covered about 640 HLA-typed donors. Among the approximately 400 genotyped donors, around 79% belonged to the genetic ancestry cluster associated with self-reported Caucasian donors. The study aimed to test whether signatures of past pathogen exposure could be identified by cataloging public T cell receptors. The study used immunosequencing to profile the T cell repertoires of around 600 subjects and linked those repertoires to cytomegalovirus serostatus. Along with the approximately 600-subject first cohort, a separate validation cohort of over a hundred different subjects was used. The study combined high-throughput TCR immunosequencing, statistical association of individual TCRs with disease status, and machine learning to predict cytomegalovirus infection status. To study patterns of TCR occurrence, a later analysis re-analyzed previously published TCR beta repertoires from hundreds of donors and added high-resolution HLA genotyping. Rather than using new phenotypic data, the later analysis identified candidate immune exposures from TCR beta sequences and from how often those sequences occurred across donors. An earlier analysis of fewer than 750 of the donors used high-throughput TCR beta sequencing to judge whether each TCR beta V gene segment behaved as functional or pseudogenic. Donor age, sex, ethnicity and CMV serostatus were collected together with the repertoire data. In a later genetic analysis, genome-wide SNP genotypes for about three fifths of the 666 donors were used, and that subset was treated as a discovery cohort. All discovery cohort repertoires had been generated using a single sequencing platform. Class I and class II HLA loci were covered by the typing at four-digit resolution. The number of typed donors differed by locus: about 629-630 for A, B, C, DRB1 and DQB1; 500 to 550 for DQA1; about 600 for DPA1; and about 470 for DPB1. Because of strong linkage in the cohort, a handful of DR-DQ haplotypes were treated as single units for association and clustering. Among 398 genotyped donors of the cohort, an average of approximately 240,000 unique TCR beta nucleotide sequences were sequenced per donor, roughly 20% of them non-productive.

The cohort consisted of fewer than 700 healthy bone marrow donors. At the time of sampling, every cohort member was nominally healthy, though immune exposures that went unrecorded were likely present. The donor was CMV seronegative and was included in the group of several hundred seronegative cohort members. A peripheral blood sample was collected from each donor, and TCR beta sequencing was performed on peripheral blood mononuclear cells. Genomic DNA was extracted from the blood cell samples with the Qiagen DNeasy Blood Extraction Kit. This clone was recorded only once. Its antigen is currently not known. Qualities for individual bases were not recorded, and no much larger clone is one base off. To prepare the library, the immunoSEQ multiplex PCR assay was applied. For the multiplex PCR, a mixture combining 60 forward primers for TCR Vbeta segments and 13 reverse primers for TCR Jbeta segments was used. A multiplex PCR assay on genomic DNA amplified the CDR3 region of rearranged TCR beta genes. The Illumina HiSeq System was used to sequence the amplified TCR beta libraries as 87-base-pair reads. The study's processing was this. In a later analysis, some 80 million unique TCR beta chains were counted across the roughly 700 repertoires, and about 10 million of these chains were shared by at least two donors. Raw reads were error-corrected and collapsed into unique sequences with a nearest-neighbor algorithm that merged closely related sequences to remove PCR and sequencing errors. V, D and J gene segments were assigned by aligning CDR3 sequences to IMGT reference sequences. For a sequence to be retained, at least a six-nucleotide match to both a V gene segment and a J gene segment was required. Rearrangements were classified as productive when the CDR3 lacked stop codons and remained in frame with V and J, and all other rearrangements were classified as non-productive. Following IMGT convention, CDR3 was defined as the stretch from the second conserved V-encoded cysteine to the conserved J-encoded phenylalanine. The earlier analysis of about 530 of the donors excluded any sequence lacking an unambiguous match to a single V gene segment. In an earlier analysis of approximately 560 of the donors, a V segment was called functional when productive rearrangements were above 56.7%, and segregating when the standard deviation between donors exceeded 5%. A statistical classification framework was built to diagnose cytomegalovirus status from the catalog of TCR beta chain sequences. V and J gene assignment, in a later analysis, came from comparing TCR nucleotide sequences with IMGT/GENE-DB human TR gene sequences. The TCRdist pipeline was used in a later analysis to assign CDR3 sequences and most-parsimonious VDJ recombination scenarios. In a later analysis, each TCR beta chain was defined by its CDR3 amino acid sequence together with its V-gene family, and reads without a unique V-gene family were excluded. To address suspected cross-contamination and a sequencing artifact, a later analysis removed 550 to 750 highly shared, low-generation-probability nucleotide sequences. In a later analysis, a clonal expansion index was calculated for each public chain from normalized within-repertoire ranks of inferred template counts. In a later analysis, generation probabilities were computed with a VDJ recombination model fitted to out-of-frame rearrangements, and the resulting probabilities were checked against IGoR. In a later analysis, TCR-TCR, TCR-HLA and TCR-CMV co-occurrence was scored with hypergeometric tests, and a repertoire-size bias correction was applied to TCR pairs. In a later analysis, false discovery rates were estimated by permuting HLA or CMV assignments 20 times. In a later analysis, co-occurring TCRs were grouped using DBSCAN, with TCRdist sequence similarity added in when clustering inside HLA-allele-positive subsets. For co-occurrence clustering, repertoires with fewer than 30,000 or more than 120,000 public chains were excluded, along with roughly 5 repertoires with anomalous nucleotide sharing. What TCRdb holds here is the immuneACCESS table cut down to in-frame rearrangements. Part of the clones is not present; checked against another copy, under half of the missing clones reflect an unresolved V gene, and the others are unexplained. Clonal size and the V and J genes are those of that table, whereas D and trimming came from the DNA. The sample table records 150,000 to 180,000 clones; less than 80% of these occur just once. Around 2.3% of the sample goes to the ten largest clones.

What the study reported, not specific to this receptor: The earlier analysis of about 600 of the donors excluded fewer than 20 rarely observed V segments, including chromosome 9 orphons, because counts were too low. Correlated functional status among segregating V segments might be attributable to linkage disequilibrium, but an unknown experimental factor could not be ruled out. The classifier was reported to diagnose cytomegalovirus status with high specificity and sensitivity in both the original cohort and the validation cohort. In a later analysis, TCR association rates were found to vary across HLA loci, with the most associated TCRs seen for DRB1 alleles and the fewest for HLA-C alleles. When HLA alleles, especially DR and DQ, strongly co-occurred, TCR associations were difficult to assign to individual alleles. Specific HLA alleles were associated with about 17,000 TCR beta sequences at a false discovery rate of 0.05 in a later analysis. In the study, around 160 TCR beta chains were listed as associated with cytomegalovirus. A further reported finding was that TCR beta sequences accurately predicted the HLA-A and HLA-B alleles for most subjects in the first cohort. The authors suggested that the approach could potentially be extended to other disease states and immunological phenotypes. In a later analysis, several top co-occurrence clusters were reported to appear linked to parvovirus B19, influenza, CMV and Epstein-Barr virus. A later genetic analysis associated a missense DCLRE1C variant with V-gene and J-gene trimming of TCR beta chains, and an independent cohort replicated the association. In vitro tests confirmed that a few of the cytomegalovirus-associated TCR beta chains recognize cytomegalovirus antigens. The cohort was sequenced for TCR beta chains only, and without alpha or paired-chain data the features that could be detected were limited. Presence/absence analyses assumed roughly uniform sequencing depth across donors, an assumption that may not hold. A group of highly shared sequence variants was considered likely to be a technical artifact of the sequencing pipeline. Compared with equally common non-associated chains, HLA-associated TCR beta chains in a later analysis were more clonally expanded and had lower generation probabilities. A later genetic analysis reported fewer N-insertions in productive TCRs among donors in an Asian-associated ancestry cluster than the roughly 620-donor mean. Because HLA typing was missing for some donors at each locus, association tests included only the typed subset. An earlier analysis of 450 to 750 of the donors showed that most TCR beta V segments appeared in productive rearrangements either about 87% or about 30% of the time, which broadly matched IMGT annotations. Most TCR sequences were seen in very few donors, while some public TCRs were found in many individuals. Most CMV-associated TCR beta chains appeared to be HLA-restricted in a later analysis, and the HLA associations seemed to be driven largely by CMV exposure. Immune exposure information for the cohort was limited to CMV serostatus.

The sample consisted of PBMCs. The receptor was isolated from a man aged 30 to 45 in good health and CMV-seronegative.

The DNA sequence follows: TGTGCCAGCAGCCTGCAGGACAGCTACGAGCAGTACTTC. Protein translation: CASSLQDSYEQYF. This receptor chain uses TRBV6-5 and TRBJ2-7, and TRBD1 may be the D gene, going by 6 matching bases. The junction carries 12 bases between V and J, which are trimmed by 6 bases and 3 bases respectively. From cysteine to phenylalanine, the CDR3 is 13 amino acids long. Left in the record is the CDR3 DNA by itself, 39 bases read in frame from the first base. CDR1 MNHEY and CDR2 SVGAGI are derived from the germline V gene.